Presented here are 27 T cell receptor beta chains from one specimen sequenced in a study of blood T cell repertoires in COVID-19. Sequencing used immunoSEQ multiplex PCR; TCRdb keeps in-frame clones, though not all of them. The sample includes 90,000 to 120,000 clones, under 95% of them seen just once. Specimen: peripheral blood. Source of these receptors: a woman in her 30s with acute or convalescent COVID-19.

This chain links TRBV19 with TRBJ1-2, with 7 bases matching TRBD1. CDR3 length: 12 amino acids. CDR1 LNHDA and CDR2 SQIVND come from the germline V gene (reference sequence). V gave up 1 base and J gave up 8 bases; unmatched junction bases: 1. CDR3 amino acids: CASSIVGGGYTF. The CDR3 bases are TGTGCCAGTAGTATAGTAGGGGGCGGCTACACCTTC.

This clone was counted once. This chain connects TRBV10-3 to TRBJ2-3; possibly TRBD1 for D (5 bases). The CDR3 extends over 16 amino acids. CDR1 is ENHRY, CDR2 SYGVKD, per germline. V was trimmed by 2 bases and J by 0 bases, leaving 12 bases between them. CDR3 sequence (DNA): TGTGCCATCAGTGAGACACAGGACCTGAGCACAGATACGCAGTATTTT. Translated: CAISETQDLSTDTQYF.

This sequence joins TRBV10-3 and TRBJ2-5; TRBD1 is a possible D gene (6 bases). Trimming stripped 8 bases from V and 3 bases from J, with 10 bases between. This CDR3 is built from 12 residues. In germline, CDR1 is ENHRY, CDR2 SYGVKD. CDR3 bases: TGTGCCATCGGGCAGGGGAAAGAGACCCAGTACTTC. Translated, it gives CAIGQGKETQYF.

The rearrangement joins TRBV27 to TRBJ1-6; TRBD1 agrees at 11 bases. V shed 3 bases, J shed 2 bases, and the junction held 3 bases outside the gene matches. The V gene's germline CDR1 is MNHEY and CDR2 SMNVEV (reference sequence). The length of the CDR3 is 17 residues. The CDR3 protein is CASSFGTGGPYNSPLHF. In nucleotides, the CDR3 is TGTGCCAGCAGTTTTGGGACAGGGGGTCCCTATAATTCACCCCTCCACTTT.

This chain links TRBV7-2 with TRBJ1-6; no clear D. V was trimmed by 3 bases and J by 7 bases, leaving 7 bases between them. The length of the CDR3 is 13 residues. Per germline, CDR1 SGHTA and CDR2 FQGNSA. The CDR3 sequence is CASSFRFNSPLHF. In nucleotides, the CDR3 is TGTGCCAGCAGCTTCAGGTTCAATTCACCCCTCCACTTT.

The chain couples TRBV7-9 to TRBJ1-6; D gene ambiguous. Trimming took 5 bases from V and 7 from J, leaving 12 bases between them. The CDR3 covers 14 residues. CDR1 is SEHNR, CDR2 FQNEAQ, per germline (reference sequence). The CDR3 sequence: CASSPSSPNSPLHF. The DNA for the CDR3 is TGTGCCAGCAGCCCCTCAAGCCCCAATTCACCCCTCCACTTT.

The chain uses TRBV12-5 and TRBJ2-7; D is possibly TRBD1 (5 bases). The CDR3 runs 14 residues. Germline V gene data show CDR1 as LGHNT and CDR2 as FRNRAP. Trimming cost V 1 base and J 6 bases, with 13 bases left between them. The CDR3 bases are TGTGCTAGTGGTTTGGCACCCCCAGGGTCCGAGCAGTACTTC. It codes for CASGLAPPGSEQYF. The full variable domain, with the rest looked up from reference TRBV12-5 and TRBJ2-7, is DARVTQTPRHKVTEMGQEVTMRCQPILGHNTVFWYRQTMMQGLELLAYFRNRAPLDDSGMPKDRFSAEMPDATLATLKIQPSEPRDSAVYFCASGLAPPGSEQYFGPGTRLTVT.

This chain links TRBV20-1 with TRBJ1-2, with D unresolved. Germline values: CDR1 DFQATT, CDR2 SNEGSKA (reference sequence). The germline V and J ends were trimmed by 0 bases and 8 bases, with 7 bases remaining between them. This CDR3 comprises 11 residues. CDR3 amino acids: CSARDLLGYTF. DNA of the CDR3: TGCAGTGCTAGAGATCTGTTGGGCTACACCTTC.

The chain links TRBV4-1 to TRBJ1-5; no definite D call. V was shortened by 0 bases and J by 1 base, with 7 bases between the two germline ends. The CDR3 is 15 amino acids. Germline CDR1 and CDR2: MGHRA and YSYEKL. The CDR3 reads CASSQEPGSNQPQHF. In DNA form, the CDR3 reads TGCGCCAGCAGCCAAGAACCCGGGAGCAATCAGCCCCAGCATTTT.

This clone was recorded once. The chain carries TRBV11-2 and TRBJ2-7, with 10 bases aligning to TRBD2. The length of the CDR3 is 16 residues. Germline trimming cut 0 bases from V and 8 bases from J; bases unmatched to any gene: 10. Germline V lookup: CDR1 SGHAT, CDR2 FQNNGV. The CDR3 DNA is TGTGCCAGCAGCTTAGAATTTGGGACTAGCGCGCCCAAGCAGTACTTC. Protein product: CASSLEFGTSAPKQYF.

This chain links TRBV30 with TRBJ1-2; 7 bases are a match to TRBD1. This CDR3 spans 15 amino acids. V trimming: 5 bases; J trimming: 0 bases; junction bases outside the gene matches: 9. The V gene's germline CDR1 is GTSNPN and CDR2 SVGIG (reference sequence). CDR3 nucleotides: TGTGCCTGGGGCCTGGGGGACAGACCTAACTATGGCTACACCTTC. Protein product: CAWGLGDRPNYGYTF.

The gene calls are TRBV4-3 and TRBJ2-1, with 12 bases that match TRBD2. Germline trimming cut 0 bases from V and 1 base from J; bases unmatched to any gene: 7. This CDR3 spans 19 amino acids. The germline V gene encodes CDR1 LGHNA and CDR2 YSLEER. The CDR3 spells CASSQEGPLAGGSYNEQFF. The CDR3 coding sequence is TGCGCCAGCAGCCAAGAGGGCCCCCTAGCGGGGGGGTCCTACAATGAGCAGTTCTTC.

The V gene is TRBV4-2, the J gene TRBJ2-1, with TRBD2 matching over 8 bases. Germline V CDR1 and CDR2: LGHNA, YNFKEQ. The CDR3 runs 15 residues. Trimming took 4 bases from V and 7 from J; bases not matched to a gene: 9. The CDR3: CASSPPAGVGNEQFF. The CDR3 nucleotides are TGTGCCAGCAGCCCCCCAGCGGGAGTAGGTAATGAGCAGTTCTTC.

V usage is TRBV28 and J usage is TRBJ2-7; TRBD1 might be the D (6 bases). Germline V gives CDR1 MDHEN, CDR2 SYDVKM. The V end was cut by 5 bases, the J end by 0 bases, with 20 bases between. CDR3 length equals 17 residues. This CDR3 reads CASSHPGPDRASYEQYF. DNA for the CDR3: TGTGCCAGCAGTCACCCCGGCCCGGACAGAGCCTCCTACGAGCAGTACTTC.

This clone was recorded once. V and J are TRBV30 and TRBJ1-3; D may be TRBD1 (5 bases). With 2 bases removed from V and 3 bases from J, the gap between germline ends came to 11 bases. The CDR3 is 14 amino acids. The germline V gene has CDR1 GTSNPN and CDR2 SVGIG (reference sequence). The CDR3 sequence: CAWSPGGYGNTIYF. DNA for the CDR3: TGTGCCTGGAGTCCCGGGGGATATGGAAACACCATATATTTT.

This clone was picked up a small number of times. The rearrangement links TRBV28 to TRBJ1-2; D is uncertain. Germline V gives CDR1 MDHEN, CDR2 SYDVKM. Trimming shortened V by 2 bases and J by 4 bases, and 8 bases separated the two germline ends. CDR3 length: 13 residues. The CDR3 nucleotides are TGTGCCAGCAGTTTACGGGGAGGCTATGGCTACACCTTC. Protein product: CASSLRGGYGYTF.

The chain links TRBV28 to TRBJ1-2; 9 nucleotides agree with TRBD1. Looked up from germline, CDR1 is MDHEN and CDR2 is SYDVKM. The CDR3 spans 15 residues. Trimming cost V 3 bases and J 6 bases; bases outside gene matches: 8. DNA of the CDR3: TGTGCCAGCAGTTTCTGGGACAGGGAGTACGATGGCTACACCTTC. Its translation: CASSFWDREYDGYTF.

This sequence joins TRBV7-2 and TRBJ1-1; the match to TRBD1 covers 7 bases. The CDR3 is 15 amino acids. V dropped 2 bases and J dropped 4; count of bases not matched to a gene: 7. The germline V gene encodes CDR1 SGHTA and CDR2 FQGNSA. The DNA for the CDR3 is TGTGCCAGCAGCTTAATTAGGGGGCTGGGCACTGAAGCTTTCTTT. Its protein is CASSLIRGLGTEAFF. The full variable domain, in which reference TRBV7-2 and TRBJ1-1 provide the parts outside the CDR3, is GAGVSQSPSNKVTEKGKDVELRCDPISGHTALYWYRQSLGQGLEFLIYFQGNSAPDKSGLPSDRFSAERTGGSVSTLTIQRTQQEDSAVYLCASSLIRGLGTEAFFGQGTRLTVV.

V is TRBV4-1 and J is TRBJ1-5; D perhaps matches TRBD1 (5 bases). The germline V gene encodes CDR1 MGHRA and CDR2 YSYEKL. Trimming pared 0 bases from V and 6 bases from J, leaving 9 bases between. This CDR3 is 14 amino acids long. This CDR3 reads CASSQDQGGQPQHF. CDR3 sequence (DNA): TGCGCCAGCAGCCAAGATCAGGGAGGTCAGCCCCAGCATTTT.

The chain uses TRBV29-1 and TRBJ2-1, with 11 bases that match TRBD2. The CDR3 spans 12 residues. CDR1 is SQVTM and CDR2 is ANQGSEA in the germline V gene. Trimming cost V 6 bases and J 9 bases; bases outside gene matches: 4. This chain's CDR3 is CSVRGLAVEQFF. CDR3 nucleotide sequence: TGCAGCGTCCGGGGACTAGCGGTTGAGCAGTTCTTC.

This clone appeared a single time. The germline gene is not matched at one end of the junction; a read error may be the cause. The rearrangement uses TRBV4-2 and TRBJ2-1; no clear D. Germline lookup yields CDR1 LGHNA and CDR2 YNFKEQ. This CDR3 spans 12 amino acids. CDR3 sequence: CASSPRGTDTIF. The CDR3 DNA reads TGTGCCAGCAGCCCCAGAGGAACGGATACGATCTTC.

The V call is TRBV29-1, the J call TRBJ1-2; D not resolved. Germline CDR1 SQVTM, CDR2 ANQGSEA. The CDR3 has 14 residues. The V gene lost 1 base and the J gene lost 2 bases, with 11 bases spanning the gap. CDR3 DNA sequence: TGCAGCGTTGAAGGGCCCAGAAGAAACTATGGCTACACCTTC. Its translation is CSVEGPRRNYGYTF.

As concerns this clone: At one end the junction does not follow the germline gene, possibly because of a read error. The chain carries TRBV6-1 and TRBJ2-1; 8 bases are a match to TRBD2. CDR1 is MNHNS and CDR2 is SASEGT in the germline V gene. The CDR3 is 15 amino acids. The CDR3 here is CASSQAGDSYNEQFF. CDR3 nucleotides: TGTGCCAGCAGTCAAGCGGGAGACTCCTACAATGAGCAGTTCTTC.

The V call is TRBV11-3, the J call TRBJ1-6, with TRBD1 matching 8 bases. Germline V lookup: CDR1 SGHNT, CDR2 YENEEA. V lost 5 bases and J lost 10; bases outside the gene matches: 7. There are 14 residues in the CDR3. The CDR3 DNA reads as TGTGCCAGCAGCGTAGGTGACAGGGGCTCACCCCTCCACTTT. Translated, it gives CASSVGDRGSPLHF.

On this clone itself: This sample also contains other DNA sequences that code for the same CDR3. CDR3 region: CASSLQGTTGELFF. DNA for the CDR3: TGTGCCAGCAGCTTACAGGGTACCACCGGGGAGCTGTTTTTT. The chain joins TRBV7-2 to TRBJ2-2, with a weak D call TRBD1 (5 bases). Trimming left V 2 bases short and J 4 bases short, with 8 bases between. Germline lookup yields CDR1 SGHTA and CDR2 FQGNSA. This CDR3 comprises 14 residues.

The J gene is TRBJ1-1, the V gene TRBV25-1; unclear D gene. The CDR3 is 12 residues long. Trimming removed 1 base from V and 11 bases from J, with 11 bases in between. From germline, CDR1 is MGHDK and CDR2 SYGVNS. The CDR3 here is CASSESGIWAFF. DNA of the CDR3: TGTGCCAGCAGTGAATCAGGCATTTGGGCTTTCTTT.

This clone was counted once. J is TRBJ2-7 and V is TRBV3-1 (or the pseudogene TRBV3-2); tentatively, D is TRBD2 (6 bases). Germline-derived CDR1 and CDR2 are LGHDT and YNNKEL (reference sequence). The V end was cut by 1 base, the J end by 0 bases, with 13 bases between. The CDR3 totals 16 residues. CDR3 sequence (DNA): TGTGCCAGCAGCCAAGGCACTAGCATGAGCTCCTACGAGCAGTACTTC. This sequence encodes CASSQGTSMSSYEQYF.